These 8 T cell receptor beta chains were all obtained from the same sample, sequenced in a study of T cell responses to AZD1222 COVID-19 vaccine. Clones were sequenced by immunoSEQ multiplex PCR, and TCRdb holds only the in-frame ones, with some missing. Of around 100,000 clones in the sample, roughly 91% were seen once. The sequences come from peripheral blood, collected on day 0 of AZD1222 vaccination. All receptors derive from an adult in good health.

The V call is TRBV2, the J call TRBJ2-2; D perhaps matches TRBD2 (5 bases). The CDR3 totals 14 residues. V was pared by 2 bases and J by 6 bases, with 10 bases between. Germline V CDR1 and CDR2: SNHLY, FYNNEI. CDR3 nucleotides: TGTGCCAGCAGTGAATCTAAGGGAGCCGGGGAGCTGTTTTTT. It codes for CASSESKGAGELFF.

This clone has a handful of counts. This sequence joins TRBV10-1 and TRBJ2-2; D may be TRBD1 (6 bases). CDR1 WNHNN and CDR2 SYGVQD come from the germline V gene (reference sequence). This CDR3 is 14 amino acids long. V was pared by 6 bases and J by 7 bases, with 15 bases between. The CDR3, as DNA: TGCGCCAGCAGGCTCGACAGGTTTAACGGGGAGCTGTTTTTT. This sequence encodes CASRLDRFNGELFF.

The chain recombines TRBV18 with TRBJ1-3; D gene ambiguous. The CDR3 is 14 amino acids. Germline V gene lookup returns CDR1 KGHSH and CDR2 LQKENI. V was cut by 0 bases and J by 4 bases, with 7 bases left in between. The CDR3 region is CASSPPWYGNTIYF. The CDR3 coding sequence is TGTGCCAGCTCACCACCCTGGTACGGAAACACCATATATTTT.

The CDR3 sequence is CASSQDSLAGVLEQFF. DNA for the CDR3: TGTGCCAGCAGCCAAGACTCGCTAGCGGGAGTACTTGAGCAGTTCTTC. The V gene is TRBV3-1 (or the pseudogene TRBV3-2), the J gene TRBJ2-1; 10 bases align to TRBD2. CDR3 size: 16 residues. After removal of 0 bases from V and 9 bases from J, the junction contained 8 bases not matched to a gene. Germline-derived CDR1 and CDR2 are LGHDT and YNNKEL (reference sequence).

The chain has TRBV3-1 (or the pseudogene TRBV3-2) and TRBJ1-2; TRBD1 might be the D (5 bases). The CDR3 contains 15 residues. Between the trimmed V and J ends, which lost 2 bases and 2 bases, there was a span of 12 bases. Germline CDR1 LGHDT, CDR2 YNNKEL (reference sequence). Here the CDR3 DNA reads TGTGCCAGCAGCCAATCGGGAAGGACAAACTATGGCTACACCTTC. Translated: CASSQSGRTNYGYTF.

The chain links TRBV4-3 to TRBJ1-1; D gene uncertain. Between the trimmed V and J ends, which lost 1 base and 4 bases, there was a span of 7 bases. Germline CDR1 is LGHNA and CDR2 is YSLEER. This CDR3 region has 13 residues. For the CDR3, the DNA is TGCGCCAGCAGCCAAGGCGGGGTCACTGAAGCTTTCTTT. Protein product: CASSQGGVTEAFF.

The chain employs TRBV7-2 and TRBJ1-6; tentatively, D is TRBD1 (6 bases). CDR3 length: 16 amino acids. The germline gives CDR1 SGHTA, CDR2 FQGNSA. V lost 5 bases, J lost 7 bases, and 18 bases lay in between. This CDR3 reads CASSPQGRGINSPLHF. CDR3 nucleotides: TGTGCCAGCAGCCCCCAGGGGAGGGGAATAAATTCACCCCTCCACTTT. Using reference TRBV7-2 and TRBJ1-6 for the parts outside the CDR3, the full variable domain is GAGVSQSPSNKVTEKGKDVELRCDPISGHTALYWYRQSLGQGLEFLIYFQGNSAPDKSGLPSDRFSAERTGGSVSTLTIQRTQQEDSAVYLCASSPQGRGINSPLHFGNGTRLTVT.

The chain links TRBV5-1 to TRBJ1-6; D is unclear. The CDR3 is made up of 14 amino acids. Germline assignment: CDR1 SGHRS and CDR2 YFSETQ. Trimming took 2 bases from V and 8 from J, leaving 11 bases between them. CDR3 loop: CASSLSGYDSPLHF. The DNA of the CDR3 is TGCGCCAGCAGCTTATCCGGGTATGATTCACCCCTCCACTTT.